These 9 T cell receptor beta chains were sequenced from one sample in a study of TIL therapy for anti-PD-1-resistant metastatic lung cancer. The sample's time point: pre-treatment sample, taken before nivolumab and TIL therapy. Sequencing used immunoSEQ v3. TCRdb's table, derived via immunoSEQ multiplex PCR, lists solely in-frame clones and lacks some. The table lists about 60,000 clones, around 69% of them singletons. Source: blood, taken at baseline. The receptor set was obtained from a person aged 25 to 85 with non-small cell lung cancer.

The CDR3 bases are TGTGCCACCAGCAGAGGGGACAGGGGGAGCACAGATACGCAGTATTTT. Protein: CATSRGDRGSTDTQYF. V and J are TRBV15 and TRBJ2-3; 11 nucleotides agree with TRBD1. Germline assignment: CDR1 LNHNV and CDR2 YYDKDF (reference sequence). The CDR3 covers 16 residues. V gave up 1 base and J gave up 0 bases; unmatched junction bases: 0.

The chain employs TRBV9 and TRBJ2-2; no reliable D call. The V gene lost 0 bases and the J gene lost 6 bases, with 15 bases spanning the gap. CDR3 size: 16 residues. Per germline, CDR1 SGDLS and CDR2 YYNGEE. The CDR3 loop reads CASSVGSYGLSGELFF. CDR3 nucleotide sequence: TGTGCCAGCAGCGTAGGGTCTTATGGGTTGTCCGGGGAGCTGTTTTTT.

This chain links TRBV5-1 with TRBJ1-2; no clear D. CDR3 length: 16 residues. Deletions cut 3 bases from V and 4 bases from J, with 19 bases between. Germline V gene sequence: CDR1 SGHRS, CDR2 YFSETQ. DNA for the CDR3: TGCGCCAGCAGCTCAAAATACAGCCCCCAGAGCTATGGCTACACCTTC. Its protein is CASSSKYSPQSYGYTF. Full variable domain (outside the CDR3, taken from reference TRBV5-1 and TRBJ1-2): KAGVTQTPRYLIKTRGQQVTLSCSPISGHRSVSWYQQTPGQGLQFLFEYFSETQRNKGNFPGRFSGRQFSNSRSEMNVSTLELGDSALYLCASSSKYSPQSYGYTFGSGTRLTVV.

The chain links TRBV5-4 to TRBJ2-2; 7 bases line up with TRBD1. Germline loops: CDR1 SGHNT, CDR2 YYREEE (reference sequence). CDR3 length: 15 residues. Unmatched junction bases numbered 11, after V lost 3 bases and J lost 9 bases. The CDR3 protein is CASSSYDREGRELFF. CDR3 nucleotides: TGTGCCAGCAGCTCCTACGACAGGGAAGGCCGGGAGCTGTTTTTT.

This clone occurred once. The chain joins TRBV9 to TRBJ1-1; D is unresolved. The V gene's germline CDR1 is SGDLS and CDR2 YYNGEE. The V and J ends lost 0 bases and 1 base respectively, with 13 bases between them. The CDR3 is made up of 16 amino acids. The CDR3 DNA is TGTGCCAGCAGCGTAGCTGGAGGATCGGCGAACACTGAAGCTTTCTTT. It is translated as CASSVAGGSANTEAFF.

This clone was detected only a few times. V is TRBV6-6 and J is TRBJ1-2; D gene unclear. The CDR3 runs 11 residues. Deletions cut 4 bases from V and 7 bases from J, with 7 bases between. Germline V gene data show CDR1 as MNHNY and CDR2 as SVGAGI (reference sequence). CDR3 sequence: CASSFRGGYTF. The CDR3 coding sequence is TGTGCCAGCAGTTTCCGCGGTGGCTACACCTTC.

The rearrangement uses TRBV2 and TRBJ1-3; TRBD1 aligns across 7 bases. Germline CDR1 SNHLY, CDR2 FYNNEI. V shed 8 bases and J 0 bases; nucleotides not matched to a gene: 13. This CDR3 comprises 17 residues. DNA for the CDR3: TGTGCCAGCCAGCAGGTTATAGGGACAGCCTCTGGAAACACCATATATTTT. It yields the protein CASQQVIGTASGNTIYF.

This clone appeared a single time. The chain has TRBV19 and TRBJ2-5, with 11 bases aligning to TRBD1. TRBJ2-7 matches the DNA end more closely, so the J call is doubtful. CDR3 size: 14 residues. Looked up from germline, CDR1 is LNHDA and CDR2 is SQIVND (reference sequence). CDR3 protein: CASSGQGAAYEQYF. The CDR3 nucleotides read TGTGCCAGTAGCGGACAGGGGGCGGCCTACGAGCAGTACTTC.

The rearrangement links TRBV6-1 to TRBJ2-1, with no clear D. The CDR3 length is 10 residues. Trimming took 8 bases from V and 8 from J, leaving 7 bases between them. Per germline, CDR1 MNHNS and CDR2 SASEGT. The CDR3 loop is CASRVYEQFF. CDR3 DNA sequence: TGTGCCAGCCGGGTTTATGAGCAGTTCTTC.